This T cell receptor beta chain originates from a study of shared clonotypes between healthy human individuals. V was trimmed by 0 bases and J by 4 bases, leaving 19 bases between them. Germline values: CDR1 SGDLS, CDR2 YYNGEE. The CDR3 loop spans 17 amino acids. Regarding the study as a whole: Larger estimated richness was generally recorded for naive subsets relative to memory subsets.

Comments on this clone: The antigen remains unidentified.

Assay execution took place at the deep level. Repertoires were generated with immunoSEQ multiplex PCR, while TCRdb's copy carries only in-frame clones and drops some. The sample comprises around 700,000 clones, roughly 78% of which are singletons, and under 2% rests with the top ten. This chain uses TRBV9 with TRBJ1-2, with D maybe TRBD1 (6 bases). What was sequenced was memory CD4+ T cells sorted from blood. Noted subset: CD45RA-negative fraction. The source of this sequence is a woman between 25 and 40 years old in good health. As DNA, the CDR3 is TGTGCCAGCAGCGTAGATAAGAGGGGGGATGGGAGCTATGGCTACACCTTC. It codes for CASSVDKRGDGSYGYTF.